The clone carrying this TCR beta chain has only a few counts. What it binds is unknown. Some clones are missing from TCRdb's copy, which holds only in-frame ones; the method was immunoSEQ multiplex PCR. Altogether approximately 71,000 clones are present, roughly 88% being singletons, with the ten largest covering about 3%. This CDR3 region has 13 residues. Germline V lookup: CDR1 KGHSH, CDR2 LQKENI. Trimming cost V 4 bases and J 0 bases, with 3 bases left between them. The sample is drawn from a study of lymphopenia after photon versus proton radiotherapy. Overall study findings and caveats: Only patients who died were analyzed for survival; proton advantage is unproven. Oligoclonal CD8+ Temra expansion after nadir drove photon patients' diversity drop. Relative stability marked proton patients; photon patients lost diversity and naive cells. Larger post-nadir TCR diversity loss correlated inversely with survival in deceased patients.

The specimen comprised peripheral blood, sampled from a patient treated with photon-based radiotherapy. This chain joins TRBV18 and TRBJ2-2; D gene uncertain. This sequence originates from a woman in her 70s with pancreatic cancer. CDR3 DNA sequence: TGTGCCAGCTCACTCGCGAACACCGGGGAGCTGTTTTTT. Translated: CASSLANTGELFF.